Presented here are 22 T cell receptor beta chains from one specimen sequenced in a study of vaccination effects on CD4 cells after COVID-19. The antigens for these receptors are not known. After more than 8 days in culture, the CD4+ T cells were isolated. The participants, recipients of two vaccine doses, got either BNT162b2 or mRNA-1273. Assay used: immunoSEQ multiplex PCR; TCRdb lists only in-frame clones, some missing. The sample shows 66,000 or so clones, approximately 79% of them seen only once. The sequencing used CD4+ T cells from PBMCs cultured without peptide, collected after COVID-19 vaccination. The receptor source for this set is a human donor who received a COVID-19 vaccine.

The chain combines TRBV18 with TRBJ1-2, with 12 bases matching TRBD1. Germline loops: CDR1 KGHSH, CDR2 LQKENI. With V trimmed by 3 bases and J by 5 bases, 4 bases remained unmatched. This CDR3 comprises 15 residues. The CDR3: CASSPGTGGLYGYTF. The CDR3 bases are TGTGCCAGCTCACCGGGGACAGGGGGCTTGTATGGCTACACCTTC.

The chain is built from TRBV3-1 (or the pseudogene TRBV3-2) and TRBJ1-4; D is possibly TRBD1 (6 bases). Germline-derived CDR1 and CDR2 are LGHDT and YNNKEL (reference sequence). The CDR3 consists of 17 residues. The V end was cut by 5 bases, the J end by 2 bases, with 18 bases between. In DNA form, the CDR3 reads TGTGCCAGCAGCGCTACCCGGATCACAGGGACTAATGAAAAACTGTTTTTT. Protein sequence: CASSATRITGTNEKLFF.

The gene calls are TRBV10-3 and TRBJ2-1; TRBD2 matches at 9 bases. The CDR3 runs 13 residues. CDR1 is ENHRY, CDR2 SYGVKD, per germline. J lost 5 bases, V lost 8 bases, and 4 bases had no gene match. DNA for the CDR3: TGTGCCATCTCCAAGCGGGGGGACAATGAGCAGTTCTTC. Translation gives CAISKRGDNEQFF.

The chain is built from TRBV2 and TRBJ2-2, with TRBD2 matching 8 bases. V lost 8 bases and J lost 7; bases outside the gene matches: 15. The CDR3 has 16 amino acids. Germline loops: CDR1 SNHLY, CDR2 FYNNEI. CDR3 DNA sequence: TGTGCCAGCCACCTTCGTAACGGGGGGGCGGGCGGGGAGCTGTTTTTT. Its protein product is CASHLRNGGAGGELFF.

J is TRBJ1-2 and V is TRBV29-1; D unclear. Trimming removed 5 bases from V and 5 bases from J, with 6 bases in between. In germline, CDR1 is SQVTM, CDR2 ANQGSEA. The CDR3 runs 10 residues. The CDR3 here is CSVFDYGYTF. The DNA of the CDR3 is TGCAGCGTTTTCGATTATGGCTACACCTTC.

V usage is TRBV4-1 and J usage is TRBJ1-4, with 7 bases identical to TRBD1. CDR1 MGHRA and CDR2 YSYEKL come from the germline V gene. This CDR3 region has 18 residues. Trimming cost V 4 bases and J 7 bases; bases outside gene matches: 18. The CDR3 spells CASSPIPIKTGSFEKLFF. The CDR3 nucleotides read TGCGCCAGCAGCCCCATACCGATTAAGACAGGGTCGTTTGAAAAACTGTTTTTT.

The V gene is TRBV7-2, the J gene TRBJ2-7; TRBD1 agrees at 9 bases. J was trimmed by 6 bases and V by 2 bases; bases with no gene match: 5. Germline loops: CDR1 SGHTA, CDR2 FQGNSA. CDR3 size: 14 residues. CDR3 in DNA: TGTGCCAGCAGCTTACCGGGACAGGGTTCCGAGCAGTACGTC. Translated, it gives CASSLPGQGSEQYV.

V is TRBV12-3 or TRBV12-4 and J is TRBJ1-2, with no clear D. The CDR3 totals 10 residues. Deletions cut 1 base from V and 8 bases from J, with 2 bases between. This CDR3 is CASSLDGYTF. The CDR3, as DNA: TGTGCCAGCAGTTTAGACGGCTACACCTTC.

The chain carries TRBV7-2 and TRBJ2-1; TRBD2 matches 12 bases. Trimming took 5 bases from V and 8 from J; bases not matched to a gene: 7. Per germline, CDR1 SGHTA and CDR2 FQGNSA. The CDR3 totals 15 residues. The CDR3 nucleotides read TGTGCCAGCAGCACCCGGACTAGCGGGGTATATGAGCAGTTCTTC. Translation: CASSTRTSGVYEQFF.

The DNA for the CDR3 is TGTGCCAGTACCATGACCGGGGACAGGGACAATCAGCCCCAGCATTTT. This encodes CASTMTGDRDNQPQHF. This chain joins TRBV19 and TRBJ1-5; 9 bases are a match to TRBD1. Losses at the gene ends were 7 bases for V and 3 bases for J; bases not matched to a gene: 10. This CDR3 has 16 residues. In germline, CDR1 is LNHDA, CDR2 SQIVND (reference sequence).

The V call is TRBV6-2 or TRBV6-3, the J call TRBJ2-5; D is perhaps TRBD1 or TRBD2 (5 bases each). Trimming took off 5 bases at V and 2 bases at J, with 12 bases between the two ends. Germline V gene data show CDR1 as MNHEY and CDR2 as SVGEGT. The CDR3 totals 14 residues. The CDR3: CASSRDLPQETQYF. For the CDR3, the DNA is TGTGCCAGCAGTAGGGACCTTCCACAAGAGACCCAGTACTTC.

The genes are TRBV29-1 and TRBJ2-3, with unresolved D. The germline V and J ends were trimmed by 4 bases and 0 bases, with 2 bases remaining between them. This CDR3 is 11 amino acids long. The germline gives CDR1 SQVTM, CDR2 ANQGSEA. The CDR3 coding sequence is TGCAGCGTTGTGAGCACAGATACGCAGTATTTT. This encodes CSVVSTDTQYF.

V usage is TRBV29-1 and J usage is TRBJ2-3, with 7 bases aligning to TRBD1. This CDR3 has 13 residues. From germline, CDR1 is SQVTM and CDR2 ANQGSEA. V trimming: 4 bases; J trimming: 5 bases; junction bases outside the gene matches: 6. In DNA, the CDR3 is TGCAGCGTTGTTAAGGGGGCGGGAGATACGCAGTATTTT. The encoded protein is CSVVKGAGDTQYF.

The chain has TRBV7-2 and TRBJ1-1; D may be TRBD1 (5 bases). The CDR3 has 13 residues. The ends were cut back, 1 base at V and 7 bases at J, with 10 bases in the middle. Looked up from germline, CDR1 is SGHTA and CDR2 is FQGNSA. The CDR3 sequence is CASSLEWGIEAFF. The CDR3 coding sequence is TGTGCCAGCAGCTTAGAATGGGGGATTGAAGCTTTCTTT.

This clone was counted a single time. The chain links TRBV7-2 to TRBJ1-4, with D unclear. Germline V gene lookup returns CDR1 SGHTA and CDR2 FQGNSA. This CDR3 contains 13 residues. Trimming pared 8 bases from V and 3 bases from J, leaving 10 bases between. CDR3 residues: CASHRAPNEKLFF. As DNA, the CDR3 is TGTGCCAGCCACCGGGCCCCTAATGAAAAACTGTTTTTT.

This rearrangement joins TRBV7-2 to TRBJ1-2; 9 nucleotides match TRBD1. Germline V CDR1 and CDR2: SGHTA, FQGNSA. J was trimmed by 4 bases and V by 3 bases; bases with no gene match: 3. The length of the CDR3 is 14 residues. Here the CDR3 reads CASSFKGQGYGYTF. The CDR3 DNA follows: TGTGCCAGCAGCTTTAAGGGACAGGGCTATGGCTACACCTTC. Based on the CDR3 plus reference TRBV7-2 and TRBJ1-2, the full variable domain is GAGVSQSPSNKVTEKGKDVELRCDPISGHTALYWYRQSLGQGLEFLIYFQGNSAPDKSGLPSDRFSAERTGGSVSTLTIQRTQQEDSAVYLCASSFKGQGYGYTFGSGTRLTVV.

The CDR3 sequence is CASSYPGNTEAFF. In nucleotides, the CDR3 is TGTGCCAGCAGCTACCCTGGGAACACTGAAGCTTTCTTT. The chain combines TRBV11-1 with TRBJ1-1; D uncertain. Germline V gene data show CDR1 as SGHAT and CDR2 as FQDESV (reference sequence). Trimming took 4 bases from V and 1 from J, leaving 7 bases between them. This CDR3 has 13 amino acids.

The CDR3 loop is CSVGADTYNEQFF. CDR3 coding DNA: TGCAGCGTTGGAGCGGACACCTACAATGAGCAGTTCTTC. The J gene is TRBJ2-1, the V gene TRBV29-1, with D perhaps matching TRBD1 or TRBD2 (5 bases each). Trimming cost V 4 bases and J 2 bases, with 9 bases left between them. There are 13 residues in the CDR3. CDR1 SQVTM and CDR2 ANQGSEA come from the germline V gene.

The CDR3 loop is CASRRGESSYNEQFF. CDR3 nucleotide sequence: TGTGCCAGCAGACGGGGGGAAAGCTCCTACAATGAGCAGTTCTTC. This rearrangement joins TRBV2 to TRBJ2-1, with TRBD2 matching 7 bases. The CDR3 is 15 residues long. V lost 6 bases, J lost 0 bases, and 5 bases stayed unmatched. Germline lookup yields CDR1 SNHLY and CDR2 FYNNEI.

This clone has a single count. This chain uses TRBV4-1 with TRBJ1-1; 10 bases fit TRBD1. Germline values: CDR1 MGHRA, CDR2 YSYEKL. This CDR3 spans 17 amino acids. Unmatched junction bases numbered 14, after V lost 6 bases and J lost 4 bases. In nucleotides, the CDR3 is TGCGCCAGCAGGCGTCCCGGGACAGGGGTTCGCGGCACTGAAGCTTTCTTT. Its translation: CASRRPGTGVRGTEAFF.

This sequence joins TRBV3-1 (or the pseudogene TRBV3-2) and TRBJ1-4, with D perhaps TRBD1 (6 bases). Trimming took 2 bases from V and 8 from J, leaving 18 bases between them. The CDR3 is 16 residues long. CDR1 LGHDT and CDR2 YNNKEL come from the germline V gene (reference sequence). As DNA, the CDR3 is TGTGCCAGCAGCCAAAAGGAAGGGGGAGTCAACGAAAAACTGTTTTTT. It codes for CASSQKEGGVNEKLFF.

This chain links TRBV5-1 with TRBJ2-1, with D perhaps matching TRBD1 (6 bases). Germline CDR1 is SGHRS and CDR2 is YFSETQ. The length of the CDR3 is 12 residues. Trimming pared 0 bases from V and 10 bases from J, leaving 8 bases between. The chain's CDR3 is CASSLGGREQFF. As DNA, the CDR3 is TGCGCCAGCAGCTTGGGGGGGCGCGAGCAGTTCTTC.